Below are 25 T cell receptor beta chains sequenced from a single sample in a study of blood T cell repertoires in COVID-19. Sequencing was performed with immunoSEQ multiplex PCR; in TCRdb, only in-frame clones are kept and a portion is missing. This table holds 310,000 or so clones, roughly 89% found once. The source material was PBMCs or T cells enriched from blood (not recorded which). Every receptor here comes from a woman aged 18-29 years who had recovered from COVID-19.

This clone occurred once. The chain has TRBV27 and TRBJ2-1; a weak D match, TRBD1 (5 bases). Trimming removed 7 bases from V and 3 bases from J, with 19 bases in between. Germline CDR1 reads MNHEY; CDR2 reads SMNVEV (reference sequence). This CDR3 comprises 16 residues. The CDR3: CASTTHQGHNYNEQFF. The CDR3 nucleotides are TGTGCCAGCACCACCCATCAGGGCCACAACTACAATGAGCAGTTCTTC.

The chain is built from TRBV4-3 and TRBJ1-2; D is perhaps TRBD1 (5 bases). Germline V gives CDR1 LGHNA, CDR2 YSLEER. V was pared by 0 bases and J by 1 base, with 12 bases between. The CDR3 totals 16 residues. The CDR3: CASSQDIGQINYGYTF. In DNA, the CDR3 is TGCGCCAGCAGCCAAGACATAGGACAAATTAACTATGGCTACACCTTC.

The chain links TRBV28 to TRBJ2-7, with 7 bases identical to TRBD2. Germline loops: CDR1 MDHEN, CDR2 SYDVKM. The CDR3 runs to 13 residues. V was clipped by 6 bases and J by 4 bases; unmatched bases: 6. CDR3 in amino acids: CASRRTSVYEQYF. As DNA, the CDR3 is TGTGCCAGCAGACGTACTAGCGTGTACGAGCAGTACTTC.

V and J are TRBV18 and TRBJ2-1, with TRBD1 matching over 10 bases. In germline, CDR1 is KGHSH, CDR2 LQKENI. The CDR3 spans 16 residues. J gave up 5 bases and V 5 bases, and 9 bases lay outside the gene matches. In DNA, the CDR3 is TGTGCCAGCTCAGGCGACCGGGACAGGGGTCACAATGAGCAGTTCTTC. Translated, it gives CASSGDRDRGHNEQFF. Variable domain in full (rest from reference TRBV18 and TRBJ2-1): NAGVMQNPRHLVRRRGQEARLRCSPMKGHSHVYWYRQLPEEGLKFMVYLQKENIIDESGMPKERFSAEFPKEGPSILRIQQVVRGDSAAYFCASSGDRDRGHNEQFFGPGTRLTVL.

This clone came up once. The rearrangement links TRBV15 to TRBJ2-2; no reliable D call. Looked up from germline, CDR1 is LNHNV and CDR2 is YYDKDF (reference sequence). The V and J ends lost 0 bases and 5 bases respectively, with 4 bases between them. The CDR3 is 13 residues long. The CDR3 DNA sequence: TGTGCCACCAGCAGAGATTCAACCGGGGAGCTGTTTTTT. Its translation is CATSRDSTGELFF.

This clone occurred a few times. The chain recombines TRBV14 with TRBJ2-7, with D perhaps TRBD1 (5 bases). Germline values: CDR1 SGHDN, CDR2 FVKESK. The CDR3 contains 14 residues. Trimming took off 2 bases at V and 3 bases at J, with 11 bases between the two ends. CDR3 sequence: CASSQWQGNYEQYF. For the CDR3, the DNA is TGTGCCAGCAGCCAATGGCAGGGCAACTACGAGCAGTACTTC.

The genes are TRBV7-8 and TRBJ2-5; 15 nucleotides match TRBD2. Germline V gene lookup returns CDR1 SGHVS and CDR2 FQNEAQ. The CDR3 covers 23 residues. V dropped 5 bases and J dropped 1; count of bases not matched to a gene: 23. DNA of the CDR3: TGTGCCAGCAGCCCCCGAGGGCGGGGGCAAGGGACTAGCGGGAGGTGGCCCCAAGAGACCCAGTACTTC. Amino acid sequence: CASSPRGRGQGTSGRWPQETQYF.

The chain is built from TRBV7-9 and TRBJ1-1; the match to TRBD1 covers 7 bases. The CDR3 sequence is 14 residues long. V gave up 1 base and J gave up 6 bases; unmatched junction bases: 5. Germline CDR1 is SEHNR and CDR2 is FQNEAQ (reference sequence). The CDR3 DNA follows: TGTGCCAGCAGCTTAGAGGGGGCTTGGGCTGAAGCTTTCTTT. Residues: CASSLEGAWAEAFF.

Only one count was recorded for this clone. The CDR3 nucleotides are TGTGCCAGCAGCTTTACATCAGGGAACACTGAAGCTTTCTTT. Translation gives CASSFTSGNTEAFF. This chain joins TRBV7-3 and TRBJ1-1; D remains ambiguous. Germline CDR1 SGHTA, CDR2 FQGTGA. V lost 3 bases and J lost 1, with 9 bases in between. This CDR3 has 14 residues.

This clone has only one observation. This chain links TRBV18 with TRBJ1-2; perhaps TRBD1 as D (6 bases). V gave up 2 bases and J gave up 3 bases, with 13 bases separating them. The CDR3 has 15 amino acids. The germline V gene encodes CDR1 KGHSH and CDR2 LQKENI. Here the CDR3 DNA reads TGTGCCAGCTCACCATCCGCGGGGGCGGACTATGGCTACACCTTC. It translates to CASSPSAGADYGYTF.

V is TRBV19 and J is TRBJ1-1; weak D call: TRBD1 (5 bases). Germline lookup yields CDR1 LNHDA and CDR2 SQIVND (reference sequence). This CDR3 is built from 15 residues. V lost 1 base and J 7 bases, leaving 16 bases between the germline ends. The CDR3 loop is CASSIVGEVGIEAFF. CDR3 DNA: TGTGCCAGTAGTATAGTAGGGGAGGTAGGCATTGAAGCTTTCTTT.

The chain carries TRBV11-2 and TRBJ2-2; 11 positions match TRBD2. Germline V gene lookup returns CDR1 SGHAT and CDR2 FQNNGV. The length of the CDR3 is 19 residues. The junction had 6 bases not matched to a gene; V was cut back by 0 bases and J by 0 bases. CDR3 in amino acids: CASSLDNSGLAANTGELFF. CDR3 nucleotides: TGTGCCAGCAGCTTAGATAACTCGGGACTAGCGGCGAACACCGGGGAGCTGTTTTTT.

This clone has just one count. The rearrangement links TRBV4-2 to TRBJ2-2; TRBD2 matches at 15 bases. CDR1 and CDR2 (germline): LGHNA, YNFKEQ. The CDR3 is made up of 18 amino acids. V lost 3 bases and J lost 3; bases outside the gene matches: 5. CDR3 in amino acids: CASSHAGLAGGDTGELFF. The CDR3 DNA follows: TGTGCCAGCAGCCATGCCGGACTAGCGGGAGGGGACACCGGGGAGCTGTTTTTT.

The chain is built from TRBV2 and TRBJ2-7; a weak D match, TRBD1 (5 bases). The germline V and J ends were trimmed by 6 bases and 6 bases, with 21 bases remaining between them. CDR1 is SNHLY, CDR2 FYNNEI, per germline. The CDR3 extends over 15 amino acids. CDR3 sequence: CASSREPGGASEQYF. CDR3 DNA sequence: TGTGCCAGCAGCCGAGAACCGGGTGGGGCTTCCGAGCAGTACTTC.

The CDR3 DNA reads TGTGCCAGAAGCTCTATTAAGACAGTCGCGAACACCGGGGAGCTGTTTTTT. It translates to CARSSIKTVANTGELFF. The gene calls are TRBV5-3 and TRBJ2-2; a possible D gene is TRBD1 (5 bases). TRBV5-3 is noted as an ORF with a role that remains uncertain. Trimming stripped 3 bases from V and 0 bases from J, with 15 bases between. This CDR3 region has 17 residues.

In this sample, this clone turned up once. This CDR3 is CASSLTRANALEQYF. CDR3 nucleotide sequence: TGTGCCAGCAGCTTAACGAGGGCCAACGCTCTTGAGCAGTACTTC. The chain is built from TRBV5-5 and TRBJ2-7, with a weak D call TRBD2 (5 bases). V lost 2 bases and J 7 bases, leaving 19 bases between the germline ends. This CDR3 is 15 amino acids long. The germline V gene encodes CDR1 SGHKS and CDR2 YYEKEE (reference sequence).

V and J are TRBV11-2 and TRBJ1-4; 7 bases line up with TRBD1. Per the germline V gene, CDR1 is SGHAT and CDR2 is FQNNGV. CDR3 length: 17 residues. Trimming cost V 5 bases and J 5 bases; bases outside gene matches: 14. CDR3 coding DNA: TGTGCCAGCAGCCTACGGGGAACAGGGGAGAAGAATGAAAAACTGTTTTTT. Protein product: CASSLRGTGEKNEKLFF.

The chain joins TRBV5-4 to TRBJ2-7, with TRBD1 as a possible D gene (6 bases). The CDR3 is 15 amino acids. Per the germline V gene, CDR1 is SGHNT and CDR2 is YYREEE (reference sequence). The V end lost 0 bases, the J end lost 3 bases, and 13 bases lay between the germline ends. CDR3 coding DNA: TGTGCCAGCAGCTTGGCCCCAGGGGACCTCTACGAGCAGTACTTC. This gives the protein CASSLAPGDLYEQYF.

This chain links TRBV4-1 with TRBJ1-2; D uncertain. The V gene lost 2 bases and the J gene lost 3 bases, with 16 bases spanning the gap. The CDR3 runs 16 residues. Looked up from germline, CDR1 is MGHRA and CDR2 is YSYEKL. CDR3 coding DNA: TGCGCCAGCAGCCAATTTAGCACCGGGGTGGACTATGGCTACACCTTC. This encodes CASSQFSTGVDYGYTF.

The chain couples TRBV6-4 to TRBJ2-1; D call uncertain. The CDR3 consists of 13 residues. Germline lookup yields CDR1 MRHNA and CDR2 SNTAGT. V lost 4 bases, J lost 9 bases, and 13 bases lay in between. CDR3 protein: CASSGSEFAEQFF. CDR3 in DNA: TGTGCCAGCAGTGGTAGTGAGTTCGCTGAGCAGTTCTTC.

The V gene is TRBV10-3, the J gene TRBJ2-7; 14 nucleotides agree with TRBD2. V shed 6 bases and J 4 bases; nucleotides not matched to a gene: 5. Germline-derived CDR1 and CDR2 are ENHRY and SYGVKD. The CDR3 covers 15 residues. CDR3 nucleotides: TGTGCCATCAGGGAGGGACTAGCGGGAGAATACGAGCAGTACTTC. It encodes CAIREGLAGEYEQYF.

On this clone itself: Relative to the germline gene, one junction end is altered; a read error may explain this. The J gene is TRBJ1-2, the V gene TRBV28, with 7 bases that match TRBD1. CDR1 MDHEN and CDR2 SYDVKM come from the germline V gene. The CDR3 has 14 amino acids. The CDR3 nucleotides read TGTGCAAGCAGAGCCCCAGGGGGGTCAAGTGGCTACACCTTC. Translation: CASRAPGGSSGYTF.

The genes are TRBV7-5 and TRBJ2-2; TRBD2, the D gene given by the table, was not confirmed from the DNA. TRBV7-5 is a known pseudogene. There are 15 residues in the CDR3. The CDR3 protein is CVRSLILANTGELFF. The CDR3 coding sequence is TGTGTCAGAAGCTTAATTTTAGCGAACACCGGGGAGCTGTTTTTT.

The rearrangement joins TRBV5-1 to TRBJ1-1; D possibly corresponds to TRBD1 (5 bases). The CDR3 sequence is 14 residues long. Germline loops: CDR1 SGHRS, CDR2 YFSETQ. The V end lost 0 bases, the J end lost 4 bases, and 10 bases lay between the germline ends. CDR3 coding DNA: TGCGCCAGCAGCTTGGATGTAGGGGCCACTGAAGCTTTCTTT. As protein: CASSLDVGATEAFF.

The gene calls are TRBV29-1 and TRBJ2-2; perhaps TRBD2 as D (6 bases). CDR1 is SQVTM and CDR2 is ANQGSEA in the germline V gene. V was clipped by 4 bases and J by 1 base, with 16 bases between them. This CDR3 is built from 16 residues. The CDR3 nucleotides read TGCAGCGTTGTCGGGCGGGGAAGGGGGAACACCGGGGAGCTGTTTTTT. Amino acid sequence: CSVVGRGRGNTGELFF.